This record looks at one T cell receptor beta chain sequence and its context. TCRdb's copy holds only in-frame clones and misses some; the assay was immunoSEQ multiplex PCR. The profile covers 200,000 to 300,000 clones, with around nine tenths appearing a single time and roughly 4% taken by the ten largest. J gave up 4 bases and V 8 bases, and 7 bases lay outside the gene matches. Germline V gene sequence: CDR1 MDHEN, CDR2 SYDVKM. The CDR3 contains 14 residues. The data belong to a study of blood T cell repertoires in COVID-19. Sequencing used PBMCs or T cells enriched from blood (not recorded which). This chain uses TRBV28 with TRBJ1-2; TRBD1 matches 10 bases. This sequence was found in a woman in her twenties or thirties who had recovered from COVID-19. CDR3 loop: CASDRGRGVYGYTF. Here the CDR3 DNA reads TGTGCCAGCGACAGGGGGCGCGGGGTCTATGGCTACACCTTC.